Below, 21 T cell receptor beta chains from the same sample are listed, as sequenced in a study of blood T cell repertoires in COVID-19. TCRdb's table, derived via immunoSEQ multiplex PCR, lists solely in-frame clones and lacks some. The sample includes about 210,000 clones, approximately 81% seen only once; the top ten take 8.9%. Sequencing input: PBMCs or T cells enriched from blood (not recorded which). All receptors derive from a woman between 50 and 59 years old with acute COVID-19.

V is TRBV9 and J is TRBJ1-4; the match to TRBD1 covers 7 bases. The CDR3 sequence is 15 residues long. J was trimmed by 8 bases and V by 0 bases; bases with no gene match: 7. Germline lookup yields CDR1 SGDLS and CDR2 YYNGEE. The CDR3 region is CASSVEQGIGEKLFF. The CDR3 DNA follows: TGTGCCAGCAGCGTAGAACAGGGGATTGGGGAAAAACTGTTTTTT.

The rearrangement joins TRBV25-1 to TRBJ2-1, with TRBD1 matching over 8 bases. J lost 4 bases, V lost 5 bases, and 7 bases had no gene match. This CDR3 contains 15 residues. CDR1 MGHDK and CDR2 SYGVNS come from the germline V gene. In nucleotides, the CDR3 is TGTGCCAGCAGTCACGGACAGGGCCTATACAATGAGCAGTTCTTC. Protein product: CASSHGQGLYNEQFF.

The V and J genes are TRBV15 and TRBJ2-7; weak D call: TRBD2 (5 bases). The CDR3 length is 15 residues. The ends were cut back, 0 bases at V and 4 bases at J, with 13 bases in the middle. The germline CDR1 and CDR2 sequences are LNHNV and YYDKDF (reference sequence). CDR3 sequence reads: CATSRDPLRGYEQYF. CDR3 coding DNA: TGTGCCACCAGCAGAGACCCCCTCCGGGGTTACGAGCAGTACTTC.

The rearrangement uses TRBV6-2 or TRBV6-3 and TRBJ1-1; the match to TRBD1 covers 7 bases. Germline loops: CDR1 MNHEY, CDR2 SVGEGT. V dropped 4 bases and J dropped 6; count of bases not matched to a gene: 8. The CDR3 has 14 amino acids. The CDR3 spells CASSSLDREPEAFF. Written as DNA, the CDR3 is TGTGCCAGCAGTTCCCTAGACAGGGAGCCTGAAGCTTTCTTT.

The J gene is TRBJ2-5, the V gene TRBV2; 16 nucleotides line up with TRBD2. The germline V gene encodes CDR1 SNHLY and CDR2 FYNNEI. This CDR3 is 16 amino acids long. The J segment lost 4 bases and the V segment lost 3 bases, leaving 2 bases of the junction unmatched. The CDR3 loop is CASSEGLAGGPETQYF. CDR3 nucleotides: TGTGCCAGCAGTGAGGGACTAGCGGGGGGGCCAGAGACCCAGTACTTC. The variable domain in full, completed from reference TRBV2 and TRBJ2-5, reads EPEVTQTPSHQVTQMGQEVILRCVPISNHLYFYWYRQILGQKVEFLVSFYNNEISEKSEIFDDQFSVERPDGSNFTLKIRSTKLEDSAMYFCASSEGLAGGPETQYFGPGTRLLVL.

The chain links TRBV3-1 (or the pseudogene TRBV3-2) to TRBJ2-2; 12 nucleotides line up with TRBD2. The V segment lost 6 bases and the J segment 0 bases; nucleotides outside the gene matches: 11. This CDR3 is built from 19 residues. The germline CDR1 and CDR2 sequences are LGHDT and YNNKEL (reference sequence). CDR3 loop: CASRLWTSGKPSNTGELFF. The CDR3 DNA sequence: TGTGCCAGCAGACTTTGGACTAGCGGGAAGCCCTCGAACACCGGGGAGCTGTTTTTT.

In this sample, this clone turned up once. This chain connects TRBV11-3 to TRBJ2-7; D may be TRBD2 (5 bases). Germline CDR1 SGHNT, CDR2 YENEEA. The CDR3 has 13 residues. This chain's CDR3 is CARGSGQEDEQYF. The CDR3 region has the DNA TGTGCTCGAGGGTCGGGTCAGGAAGATGAGCAGTACTTC.

This clone was detected once. The germline gene is not matched at one end of the junction; a read error may be the cause. The V call is TRBV28, the J call TRBJ1-6, with no clear D. The germline V gene has CDR1 MDHEN and CDR2 SYDVKM. The CDR3 runs to 14 residues. The CDR3 nucleotides read TGTGTCAGCAGTTTAATGGCAGATAATTCACCCCTCCACTTT. This translates into CVSSLMADNSPLHF.

The V and J genes are TRBV30 and TRBJ2-1, with TRBD2 matching over 7 bases. The CDR3 runs to 14 residues. Germline CDR1 reads GTSNPN; CDR2 reads SVGIG (reference sequence). The trim removed 4 bases at V and 2 bases at J, leaving 5 bases unmatched. The CDR3 reads CAWKGLVPYNEQFF. CDR3 DNA: TGTGCCTGGAAAGGACTAGTCCCCTACAATGAGCAGTTCTTC.

This clone appeared many times. This chain joins TRBV10-3 and TRBJ2-7; a weak D match, TRBD1 (5 bases). Germline CDR1 reads ENHRY; CDR2 reads SYGVKD. The CDR3 has 14 amino acids. The V gene lost 8 bases and the J gene lost 0 bases, with 14 bases spanning the gap. The CDR3 region has the DNA TGTGCCATCCAGGAAGGGGTAAGCTCCTACGAGCAGTACTTC. Protein product: CAIQEGVSSYEQYF.

CDR3 coding DNA: TGTGCCAGCAGTTTCCCCACTTCTAATTCACCCCTCCACTTT. Its translation is CASSFPTSNSPLHF. The chain couples TRBV27 to TRBJ1-6; D uncertain. The germline CDR1 and CDR2 sequences are MNHEY and SMNVEV (reference sequence). The CDR3 is 14 residues long. Trimming removed 3 bases from V and 6 bases from J, with 9 bases in between.

This chain uses TRBV5-5 with TRBJ1-1; 10 nucleotides match TRBD1. The ends lost 5 bases at V and 6 bases at J; junction bases unmatched: 7. Per germline, CDR1 SGHKS and CDR2 YYEKEE (reference sequence). The CDR3 length is 14 residues. CDR3 protein: CASRPGTGESEAFF. The CDR3 DNA reads as TGTGCCAGCAGGCCCGGGACAGGGGAATCTGAAGCTTTCTTT.

This clone was detected only a few times. The V gene is TRBV19, the J gene TRBJ2-3, with 7 nucleotides matching TRBD1. This CDR3 is built from 15 residues. V trimming: 3 bases; J trimming: 8 bases; junction bases outside the gene matches: 11. CDR1 LNHDA and CDR2 SQIVND come from the germline V gene (reference sequence). In nucleotides, the CDR3 is TGTGCCAGTAGTATTCGGGACAGCCCTCTCCCTACGCAGTATTTT. Protein: CASSIRDSPLPTQYF.

This chain connects TRBV27 to TRBJ1-3; 7 bases map to TRBD1. This CDR3 region has 14 residues. The trim removed 4 bases at V and 2 bases at J, leaving 2 bases unmatched. Per the germline V gene, CDR1 is MNHEY and CDR2 is SMNVEV (reference sequence). The CDR3 DNA reads TGTGCCAGCAGTTATGACAGGGCTGGAAACACCATATATTTT. Encoded protein: CASSYDRAGNTIYF.

This rearrangement joins TRBV20-1 to TRBJ1-5; 7 bases align to TRBD1. Germline V CDR1 and CDR2: DFQATT, SNEGSKA (reference sequence). The CDR3 sequence is 14 residues long. The J segment lost 6 bases and the V segment lost 3 bases, leaving 8 bases of the junction unmatched. The CDR3 DNA follows: TGCAGTGCTAGTTCAGGGGGGCACAGTCAGCCCCAGCATTTT. It codes for CSASSGGHSQPQHF.

V and J are TRBV25-1 and TRBJ1-2; 8 nucleotides match TRBD1. The CDR3 is made up of 14 amino acids. V was pared by 6 bases and J by 8 bases, with 11 bases of the junction left unmatched. The V gene's germline CDR1 is MGHDK and CDR2 SYGVNS. The CDR3 here is CASRGMGTGYGYTF. The CDR3 DNA sequence: TGTGCCAGCAGGGGAATGGGGACAGGATACGGCTACACCTTC.

The chain joins TRBV7-2 to TRBJ1-6, with 10 bases matching TRBD1. V shed 6 bases, J shed 8 bases, and the junction held 7 bases outside the gene matches. Looked up from germline, CDR1 is SGHTA and CDR2 is FQGNSA. The CDR3 extends over 15 amino acids. This CDR3 reads CASSNRDRGHSPLHF. The CDR3 DNA reads TGTGCCAGCAGTAACCGGGACAGGGGTCATTCACCCCTCCACTTT.

CDR3 sequence: CASSPRTGRAGAFSPLHF. CDR3 bases: TGTGCCAGCTCACCCAGGACAGGGAGAGCAGGAGCTTTCTCACCCCTCCACTTT. The J gene is TRBJ1-6, the V gene TRBV18, with 8 bases aligning to TRBD1. Germline CDR1 is KGHSH and CDR2 is LQKENI. J gave up 10 bases and V 3 bases, and 17 bases lay outside the gene matches. This CDR3 region has 18 residues. The full variable domain, with the rest looked up from reference TRBV18 and TRBJ1-6, is NAGVMQNPRHLVRRRGQEARLRCSPMKGHSHVYWYRQLPEEGLKFMVYLQKENIIDESGMPKERFSAEFPKEGPSILRIQQVVRGDSAAYFCASSPRTGRAGAFSPLHFGNGTRLTVT.

This chain connects TRBV4-3 to TRBJ2-7; the match to TRBD2 covers 15 bases. J lost 4 bases, V lost 5 bases, and 6 bases had no gene match. The germline gives CDR1 LGHNA, CDR2 YSLEER. The CDR3 totals 16 residues. This CDR3 reads CASSAGLAGGMYEQYF. The CDR3 DNA follows: TGCGCCAGCAGCGCGGGACTAGCGGGAGGAATGTACGAGCAGTACTTC.

This chain connects TRBV30 to TRBJ1-6; D remains ambiguous. V was trimmed by 4 bases and J by 5 bases, leaving 9 bases between them. The CDR3 loop spans 13 amino acids. Germline loops: CDR1 GTSNPN, CDR2 SVGIG (reference sequence). The CDR3 sequence: CAWTTGDNSPLHF. The CDR3 nucleotides are TGTGCCTGGACCACGGGAGATAATTCACCCCTCCACTTT.

The genes are TRBV3-1 (or the pseudogene TRBV3-2) and TRBJ1-2; D is uncertain. Trimming took off 8 bases at V and 7 bases at J, with 11 bases between the two ends. This CDR3 spans 11 amino acids. Germline lookup yields CDR1 LGHDT and CDR2 YNNKEL (reference sequence). The chain's CDR3 is CASSLAFGYTF. The CDR3 nucleotides read TGTGCCAGCTCACTTGCTTTTGGCTACACCTTC.